This TCR beta chain was recorded in a study of blood T cells in healthy people across ages. Study background: Capture by template switching was about one barcoded beta molecule per two T cells. General study points: The recorded TCR beta diversity per million T cells decreased in a roughly linear manner with age. It was found that TCR beta diversity correlated strongly with the percentage of naive T cells.

A second about 6 to 12 cycle PCR used barcoded and J-beta primers. A single record per CDR3 protein comes from TCRdb applying MiXCR to the 5' RACE reads. This sample yields about 640,000 distinct CDR3 sequences, of which roughly 58% are seen a single time; 30% to 45% belongs to the top ten. Comments on this clonotype: Its specificity is not known.

Trimming stripped 2 bases from V and 2 bases from J, with 11 bases between. The length of the CDR3 is 15 residues. From germline, CDR1 is KGHDR and CDR2 SFDVKD. The chain joins TRBV24-1 to TRBJ2-5; D remains unclear. The sample consisted of blood. The TCR sequence derives from a man in his 60s in good health. The CDR3 nucleotides read TGTGCCACCAGTGATTCGTCGGGCACACAAGAGACCCAGTACTTC. Protein product: CATSDSSGTQETQYF.